This passage covers 8 T cell receptor beta chains from one sample sequenced in a study of blood T cell repertoires in COVID-19 (TCRdb year 2020). The protocol used for the library was the immunoSEQ multiplex PCR assay. The table was pulled from immuneACCESS by TCRdb, which kept in-frame rearrangements only. Such tables lose some clones; where checked, under half of the loss comes from unresolved V genes, and the rest has no known cause. The sample table holds under 300,000 clones, of which approximately 86% were seen once. 1% of the sample comes from the top ten. Sample: PBMCs or T cells enriched from blood (not recorded which). Receptors were obtained from a woman aged 25 to 39 who had recovered from COVID-19.

The chain recombines TRBV4-1 with TRBJ2-7; tentative D call: TRBD2 (7 bases). V was trimmed by 3 bases and J by 0 bases, leaving 15 bases between them. This CDR3 contains 16 residues. Germline V gives CDR1 MGHRA, CDR2 YSYEKL. This CDR3 is CASSHGGGGTSYEQYF. The DNA of the CDR3 is TGCGCCAGCAGCCATGGGGGGGGCGGGACCTCCTACGAGCAGTACTTC.

This chain connects TRBV27 to TRBJ1-6; the D gene is possibly TRBD1 (5 bases). V was clipped by 2 bases and J by 6 bases, with 8 bases between them. CDR1 and CDR2 (germline): MNHEY, SMNVEV (reference sequence). This CDR3 comprises 14 residues. CDR3 in amino acids: CASSLGQGNSPLHF. In DNA, the CDR3 is TGTGCCAGCAGTTTAGGCCAGGGTAATTCACCCCTCCACTTT.

This chain uses TRBV7-3 with TRBJ2-5; 12 positions match TRBD2. The CDR3 runs 16 residues. In germline, CDR1 is SGHTA, CDR2 FQGTGA. V lost 2 bases to trimming and J lost 4 bases; unmatched junction nucleotides: 5. The CDR3 region is CASSLAPGLAGETQYF. CDR3 coding DNA: TGTGCCAGCAGCTTAGCCCCGGGACTAGCGGGAGAGACCCAGTACTTC.

The chain combines TRBV10-2 with TRBJ2-1; a possible D gene is TRBD2 (5 bases). CDR3 length: 15 residues. The V gene's germline CDR1 is WSHSY and CDR2 SAAADI. The V end was cut by 3 bases, the J end by 4 bases, with 13 bases between. The DNA for the CDR3 is TGCGCCAGCAGTGAAGGAATGGAGCGGTACAATGAGCAGTTCTTC. This translates into CASSEGMERYNEQFF.

This clone was seen only a few times. This chain links TRBV28 with TRBJ1-4, with TRBD1 as a possible D gene (6 bases). The CDR3 loop spans 15 amino acids. With 1 base removed from V and 7 bases from J, the gap between germline ends came to 13 bases. The V gene's germline CDR1 is MDHEN and CDR2 SYDVKM. CDR3 amino acids: CASSLSGASGEKLFF. The DNA of the CDR3 is TGTGCCAGCAGTTTATCAGGGGCGAGTGGTGAAAAACTGTTTTTT.

This rearrangement joins TRBV6-2 or TRBV6-3 to TRBJ1-4; TRBD1 might be the D (5 bases). V lost 6 bases to trimming and J lost 8 bases, with 19 bases between them. This CDR3 region has 15 residues. Germline CDR1 is MNHEY and CDR2 is SVGEGT. CDR3 protein: CASSSLGGAYEKLFF. The CDR3 DNA is TGTGCCAGCAGCTCGTTGGGAGGGGCGTACGAAAAACTGTTTTTT.

This rearrangement joins TRBV11-3 to TRBJ1-1, with no clear D. The CDR3 covers 14 residues. Germline lookup yields CDR1 SGHNT and CDR2 YENEEA. The V gene lost 0 bases and the J gene lost 1 base, with 6 bases spanning the gap. CDR3 DNA sequence: TGTGCCAGCAGCTTAGACAGGCCGAACACTGAAGCTTTCTTT. Translation: CASSLDRPNTEAFF.

The chain links TRBV18 to TRBJ1-4, with 8 bases fitting TRBD1. V lost 4 bases, J lost 0 bases, and 4 bases stayed unmatched. CDR1 and CDR2 from the germline V gene are KGHSH and LQKENI. The CDR3 loop spans 16 amino acids. In DNA, the CDR3 is TGTGCCAGCTCACGGGGACAGGCTGCAACTAATGAAAAACTGTTTTTT. Translation gives CASSRGQAATNEKLFF.